Detailed here is one T cell receptor beta chain. Its antigen remains unknown. At one end, the junction sequence differs from germline, possibly due to a read error. The sample comes from a study of T-cell memory formation after mild COVID-19. Whole-study findings and limits: Contracting CD4+ clones were located mainly in CM and EM, and CD8+ clones in EMRA. Later expanders leaned CD4+, whereas clones that contracted between day 15 and 85 were balanced CD4/CD8. In pre-infection memory, a portion of responding clones appeared, which suggested that cross-reactive memory joined.

Constant-segment primers served in 5'RACE that generated TCR alpha and TCR beta cDNA libraries bearing sample barcodes and UMIs. TCRdb re-derived calls from the 5' RACE reads in MiXCR, one entry per CDR3 protein. The table records 80,000 to 90,000 distinct CDR3 sequences, about 23% of them present only once. This CDR3 has 13 amino acids. CDR1 and CDR2 from the germline V gene are MNHEY and SVGAGI. The sequenced material came from PBMCs or a T cell subset sorted from them (not recorded which). The chain employs TRBV6-5 and TRBJ1-5; D gene uncertain. The clonotype comes from a man younger than 30 who had mild COVID-19 (a few samples of this study predate the infection). Cell type and time point are not known. This chain's CDR3 is CASREGSGWAQHF. In DNA, the CDR3 is TGTGCAAGCAGAGAGGGCAGTGGGTGGGCCCAGCATTTT.